Shown below are 8 T cell receptor beta chains from a single sample sequenced in a study of blood T cell repertoires in COVID-19. The protocol was immunoSEQ multiplex PCR, while the TCRdb copy is restricted to in-frame clones and leaves out a portion. The sample lists tens of thousands of clones, roughly 87% occurring once. Sequencing was performed on peripheral blood. All receptors come from a woman of 80 years or more with acute or convalescent COVID-19.

The V call is TRBV28, the J call TRBJ2-6; D remains unclear. This CDR3 contains 15 residues. V lost 3 bases and J 0 bases, leaving 6 bases between the germline ends. Germline V gene sequence: CDR1 MDHEN, CDR2 SYDVKM. CDR3 amino acids: CASSFYSSGANVLTF. Written as DNA, the CDR3 is TGTGCCAGCAGTTTCTACAGCTCTGGGGCCAACGTCCTGACTTTC.

The chain employs TRBV3-1 (or the pseudogene TRBV3-2) and TRBJ2-2; TRBD1 is a possible D gene (6 bases). V lost 5 bases to trimming and J lost 1 base, with 20 bases between them. CDR1 is LGHDT and CDR2 is YNNKEL in the germline V gene (reference sequence). The CDR3 is made up of 18 amino acids. The CDR3 DNA reads TGTGCCAGCAGCGATGCCGCAAGCAGGGGCTGGAACACCGGGGAGCTGTTTTTT. As protein: CASSDAASRGWNTGELFF.

A few counts support this clone. The chain combines TRBV3-1 (or the pseudogene TRBV3-2) with TRBJ2-4, with D perhaps matching TRBD2 (5 bases). There are 14 residues in the CDR3. Germline V lookup: CDR1 LGHDT, CDR2 YNNKEL (reference sequence). The V and J ends lost 0 bases and 9 bases respectively, with 12 bases between them. DNA of the CDR3: TGTGCCAGCAGCCAAGAAACTAGACCCATCATTCAGTACTTC. This sequence encodes CASSQETRPIIQYF.

The V gene is TRBV7-2, the J gene TRBJ1-2; D might be TRBD1 (6 bases). With 1 base removed from V and 7 bases from J, the gap between germline ends came to 25 bases. Germline lookup yields CDR1 SGHTA and CDR2 FQGNSA. The CDR3 runs 18 residues. CDR3 sequence: CASSLDGQPTRLILGYTF. The CDR3 DNA reads as TGTGCCAGCAGCTTAGATGGACAGCCCACTCGCTTAATTCTTGGCTACACCTTC.

The chain combines TRBV25-1 with TRBJ2-5; TRBD1 aligns across 7 bases. The V gene end was trimmed by 5 bases and the J gene end by 2 bases; junction bases not matched to a gene: 5. The germline V gene has CDR1 MGHDK and CDR2 SYGVNS. The CDR3 sequence is 14 residues long. The CDR3: CASSPWTGQETQYF. CDR3 nucleotides: TGTGCCAGCAGTCCCTGGACAGGACAAGAGACCCAGTACTTC.

This clone turned up a few times. V gene TRBV6-5 combines with J gene TRBJ1-2; D is unclear. Germline V CDR1 and CDR2: MNHEY, SVGAGI. The length of the CDR3 is 13 residues. The V and J ends lost 5 bases and 4 bases respectively, with 11 bases between them. The chain's CDR3 is CASSPHESYGYTF. CDR3 bases: TGTGCCAGCAGTCCACACGAATCCTATGGCTACACCTTC.

The chain has TRBV5-4 and TRBJ1-2, with 10 bases matching TRBD1. J was trimmed by 0 bases and V by 4 bases; bases with no gene match: 3. The CDR3 length is 15 residues. In germline, CDR1 is SGHNT, CDR2 YYREEE (reference sequence). The CDR3 DNA is TGTGCCAGCAGCCGGGGACAGGGGACTAACTATGGCTACACCTTC. Its translation is CASSRGQGTNYGYTF.

V is TRBV7-6 and J is TRBJ2-7; 7 nucleotides line up with TRBD2. Trimming at V came to 5 bases and at J to 4 bases, leaving 8 bases not matched to a gene. The CDR3 spans 14 residues. Germline values: CDR1 SGHVS, CDR2 FNYEAQ. The chain's CDR3 is CASSRLAEGYEQYF. CDR3 bases: TGTGCCAGCAGCCGCCTAGCGGAGGGGTACGAGCAGTACTTC.